This TCR beta chain appears in the sequencing data of a study of identical twins. TCRdb reprocessed the 5' RACE reads via MiXCR and lists one record per CDR3 protein. The sample records around 470,000 distinct CDR3 sequences, approximately 14% being singletons. The V gene end was trimmed by 5 bases and the J gene end by 6 bases; junction bases not matched to a gene: 4. CDR3 length: 13 amino acids. Per the germline V gene, CDR1 is SGHTA and CDR2 is FQGNSA. These records were also assigned to another study, of yellow fever vaccine responses in identical twins.

The sample consisted of CD4+ T cells sorted from blood. This sequence joins TRBV7-2 and TRBJ2-1, with 7 positions matching TRBD2. The source is a woman younger than 35 in good health. CDR3 protein: CASSPRTSNEQFF. CDR3 nucleotides: TGTGCCAGCAGCCCCCGGACTAGCAATGAGCAGTTCTTC.